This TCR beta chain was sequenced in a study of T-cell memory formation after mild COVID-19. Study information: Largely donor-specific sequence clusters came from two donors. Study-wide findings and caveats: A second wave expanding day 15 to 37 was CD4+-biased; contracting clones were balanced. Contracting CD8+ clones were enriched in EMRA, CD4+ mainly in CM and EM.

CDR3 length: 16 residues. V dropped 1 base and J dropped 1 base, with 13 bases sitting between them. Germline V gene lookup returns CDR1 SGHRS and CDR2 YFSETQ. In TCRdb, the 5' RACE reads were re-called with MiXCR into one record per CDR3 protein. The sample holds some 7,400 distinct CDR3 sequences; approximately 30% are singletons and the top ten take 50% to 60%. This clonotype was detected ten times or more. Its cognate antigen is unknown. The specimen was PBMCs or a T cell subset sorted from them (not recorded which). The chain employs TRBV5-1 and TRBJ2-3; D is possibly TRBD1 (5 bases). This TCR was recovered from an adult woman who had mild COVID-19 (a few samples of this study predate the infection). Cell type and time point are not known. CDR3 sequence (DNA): TGCGCCAGCAGCTTGACCCGGACAACCCGCACAGATACGCAGTATTTT. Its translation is CASSLTRTTRTDTQYF.